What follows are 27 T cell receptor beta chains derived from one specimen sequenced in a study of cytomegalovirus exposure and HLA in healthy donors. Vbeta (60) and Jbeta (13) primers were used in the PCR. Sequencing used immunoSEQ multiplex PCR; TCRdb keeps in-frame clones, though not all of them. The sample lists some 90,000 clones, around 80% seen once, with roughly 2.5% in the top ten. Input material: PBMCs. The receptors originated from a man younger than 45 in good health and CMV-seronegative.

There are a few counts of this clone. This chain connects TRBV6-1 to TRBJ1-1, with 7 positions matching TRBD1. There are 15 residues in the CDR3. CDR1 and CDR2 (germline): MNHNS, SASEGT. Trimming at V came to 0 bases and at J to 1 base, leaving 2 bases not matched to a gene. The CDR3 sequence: CASSEAAGGNTEAFF. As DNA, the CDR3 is TGTGCCAGCAGTGAAGCGGCAGGGGGGAACACTGAAGCTTTCTTT.

The CDR3 bases are TGCGCCAGCAGCTTGGCTATGCACCGGGGCACTGAAGCTTTCTTT. Its translation: CASSLAMHRGTEAFF. The rearrangement links TRBV5-1 to TRBJ1-1; D gene uncertain. V lost 0 bases and J lost 4, with 13 bases in between. CDR3 length: 15 residues. Germline V lookup: CDR1 SGHRS, CDR2 YFSETQ.

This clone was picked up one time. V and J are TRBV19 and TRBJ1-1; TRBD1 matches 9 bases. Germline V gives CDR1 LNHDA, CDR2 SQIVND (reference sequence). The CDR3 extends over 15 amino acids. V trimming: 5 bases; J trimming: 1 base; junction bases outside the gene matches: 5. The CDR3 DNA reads TGTGCCAGTAGTCCCGAGGGACAGGGGAACACTGAAGCTTTCTTT. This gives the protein CASSPEGQGNTEAFF.

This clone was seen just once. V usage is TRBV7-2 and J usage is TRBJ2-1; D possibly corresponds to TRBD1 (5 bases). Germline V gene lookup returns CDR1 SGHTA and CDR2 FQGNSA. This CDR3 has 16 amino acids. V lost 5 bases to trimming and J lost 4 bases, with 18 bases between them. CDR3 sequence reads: CASSAFPQGNYNEQFF. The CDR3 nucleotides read TGTGCCAGCAGCGCATTCCCGCAGGGAAATTACAATGAGCAGTTCTTC.

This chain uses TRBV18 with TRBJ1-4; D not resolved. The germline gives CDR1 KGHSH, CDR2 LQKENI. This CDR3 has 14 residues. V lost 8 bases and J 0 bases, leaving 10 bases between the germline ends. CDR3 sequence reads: CASAQQPTNEKLFF. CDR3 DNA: TGTGCCAGCGCCCAACAACCAACTAATGAAAAACTGTTTTTT.

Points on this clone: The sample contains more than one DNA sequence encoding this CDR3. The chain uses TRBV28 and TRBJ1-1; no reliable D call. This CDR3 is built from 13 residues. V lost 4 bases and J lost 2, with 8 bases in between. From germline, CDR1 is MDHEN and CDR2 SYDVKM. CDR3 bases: TGTGCCAGCAGTTACCGACTTAACACTGAAGCTTTCTTT. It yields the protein CASSYRLNTEAFF.

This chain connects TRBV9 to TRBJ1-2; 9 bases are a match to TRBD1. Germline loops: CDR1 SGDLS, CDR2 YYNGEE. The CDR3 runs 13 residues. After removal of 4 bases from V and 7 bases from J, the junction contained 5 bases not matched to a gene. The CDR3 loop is CASSIGTGSGYTF. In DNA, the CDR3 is TGTGCCAGCAGCATCGGGACAGGGTCTGGCTACACCTTC.

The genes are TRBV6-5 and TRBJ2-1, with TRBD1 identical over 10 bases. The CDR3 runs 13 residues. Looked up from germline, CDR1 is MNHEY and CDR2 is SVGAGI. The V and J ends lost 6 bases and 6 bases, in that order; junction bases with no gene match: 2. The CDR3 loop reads CASRRTGGNEQFF. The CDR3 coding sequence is TGTGCCAGCAGGAGGACAGGGGGCAATGAGCAGTTCTTC.

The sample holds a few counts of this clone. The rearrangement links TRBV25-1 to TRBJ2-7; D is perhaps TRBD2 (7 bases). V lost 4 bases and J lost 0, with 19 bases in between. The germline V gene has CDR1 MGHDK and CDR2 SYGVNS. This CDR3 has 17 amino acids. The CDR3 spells CASSVRGAVPHSYEQYF. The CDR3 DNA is TGTGCCAGCAGTGTACGGGGGGCGGTCCCACACTCCTACGAGCAGTACTTC.

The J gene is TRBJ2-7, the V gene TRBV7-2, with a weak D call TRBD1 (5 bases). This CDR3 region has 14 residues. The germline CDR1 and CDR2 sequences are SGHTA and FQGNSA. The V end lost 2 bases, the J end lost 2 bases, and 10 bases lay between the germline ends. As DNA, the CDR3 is TGTGCCAGCAGCTTAAGACAGAAGACCTACGAGCAGTACTTC. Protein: CASSLRQKTYEQYF.

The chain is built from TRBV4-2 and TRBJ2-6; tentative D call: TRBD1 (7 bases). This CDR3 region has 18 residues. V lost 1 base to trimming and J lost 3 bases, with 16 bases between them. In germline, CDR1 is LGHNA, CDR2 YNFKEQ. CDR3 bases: TGTGCCAGCAGCCAAGCTAGCGAGGGGGCCGTTGGGGCCAACGTCCTGACTTTC. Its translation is CASSQASEGAVGANVLTF.

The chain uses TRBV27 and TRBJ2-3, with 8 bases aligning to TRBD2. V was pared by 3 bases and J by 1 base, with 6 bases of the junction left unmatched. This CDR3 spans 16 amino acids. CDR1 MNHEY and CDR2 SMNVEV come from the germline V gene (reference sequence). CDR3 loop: CASSLAAGDRTDTQYF. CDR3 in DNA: TGTGCCAGCAGTTTGGCAGCGGGGGACCGCACAGATACGCAGTATTTT.

The DNA for the CDR3 is TGCGCCAGCAGCGTGACAGGGGTAGGCCAGCCCCAGCATTTT. It specifies CASSVTGVGQPQHF. The V call is TRBV4-1, the J call TRBJ1-5; 8 bases are shared with TRBD1. The CDR3 is 14 amino acids. The germline V gene has CDR1 MGHRA and CDR2 YSYEKL. Trimming cost V 5 bases and J 7 bases; bases outside gene matches: 7.

The CDR3 bases are TGCGCCAGCAGCTTGGGAGTCGGGACACCTGAAGCTTTCTTT. Translation: CASSLGVGTPEAFF. The V gene is TRBV5-1, the J gene TRBJ1-1; D might be TRBD1 (6 bases). The CDR3 has 14 amino acids. Trimming cost V 0 bases and J 6 bases, with 12 bases left between them. The germline V gene has CDR1 SGHRS and CDR2 YFSETQ.

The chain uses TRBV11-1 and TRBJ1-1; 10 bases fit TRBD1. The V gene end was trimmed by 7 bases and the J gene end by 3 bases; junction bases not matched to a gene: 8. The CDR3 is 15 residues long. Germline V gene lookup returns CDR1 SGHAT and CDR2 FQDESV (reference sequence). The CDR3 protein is CASTRTGGWDTEAFF. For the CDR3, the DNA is TGTGCCAGCACCCGGACAGGGGGATGGGACACTGAAGCTTTCTTT.

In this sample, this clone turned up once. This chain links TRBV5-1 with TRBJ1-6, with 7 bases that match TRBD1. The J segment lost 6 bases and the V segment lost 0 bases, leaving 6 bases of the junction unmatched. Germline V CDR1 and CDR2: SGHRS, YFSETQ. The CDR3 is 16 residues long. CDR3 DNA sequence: TGCGCCAGCAGCTTGGAAGGGGGCGCGGGTAATTCACCCCTCCACTTT. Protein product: CASSLEGGAGNSPLHF.

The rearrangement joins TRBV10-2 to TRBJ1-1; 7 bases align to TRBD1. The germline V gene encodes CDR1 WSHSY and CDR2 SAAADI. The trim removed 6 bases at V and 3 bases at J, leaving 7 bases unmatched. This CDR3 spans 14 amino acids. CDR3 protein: CASRMTGWDTEAFF. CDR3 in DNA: TGCGCCAGCAGAATGACAGGGTGGGACACTGAAGCTTTCTTT.

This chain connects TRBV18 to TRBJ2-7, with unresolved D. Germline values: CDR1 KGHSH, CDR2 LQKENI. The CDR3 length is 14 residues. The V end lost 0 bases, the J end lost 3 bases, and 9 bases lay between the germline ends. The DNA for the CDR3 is TGTGCCAGCTCACCACCCGCTAGTCTCTACGAGCAGTACTTC. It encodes CASSPPASLYEQYF.

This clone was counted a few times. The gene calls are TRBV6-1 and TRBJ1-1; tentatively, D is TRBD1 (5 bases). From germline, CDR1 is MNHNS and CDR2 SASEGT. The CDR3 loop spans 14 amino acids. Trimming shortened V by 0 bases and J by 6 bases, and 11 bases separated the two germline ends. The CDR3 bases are TGTGCCAGCAGTGAAGCGTGGAGACAGCCTGAAGCTTTCTTT. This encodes CASSEAWRQPEAFF.

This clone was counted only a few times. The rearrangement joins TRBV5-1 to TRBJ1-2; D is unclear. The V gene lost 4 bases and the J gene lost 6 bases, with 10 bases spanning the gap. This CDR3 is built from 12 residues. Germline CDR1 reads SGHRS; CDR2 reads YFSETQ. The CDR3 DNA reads TGCGCCAGCAGCAGGACGGGAGATGGCTACACCTTC. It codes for CASSRTGDGYTF.

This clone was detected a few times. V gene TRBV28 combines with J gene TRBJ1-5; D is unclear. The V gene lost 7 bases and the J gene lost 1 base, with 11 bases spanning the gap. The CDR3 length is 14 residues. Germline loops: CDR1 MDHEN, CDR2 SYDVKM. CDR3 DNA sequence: TGTGCCAGCACCCGGGAAGGAAGCAATCAGCCCCAGCATTTT. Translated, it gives CASTREGSNQPQHF.

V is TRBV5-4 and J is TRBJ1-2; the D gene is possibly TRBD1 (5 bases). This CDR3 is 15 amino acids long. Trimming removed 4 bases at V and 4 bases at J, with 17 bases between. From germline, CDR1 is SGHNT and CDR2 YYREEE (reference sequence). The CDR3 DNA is TGTGCCAGCAGCCCGGGGGGAGGGGTTGGCTATGGCTACACCTTC. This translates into CASSPGGGVGYGYTF.

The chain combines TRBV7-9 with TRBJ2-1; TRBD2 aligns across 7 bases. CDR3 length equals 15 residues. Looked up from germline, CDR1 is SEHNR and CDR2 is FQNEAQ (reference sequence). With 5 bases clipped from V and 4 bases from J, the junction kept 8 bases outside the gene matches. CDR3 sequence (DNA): TGTGCCAGCAGCCTACCGGGACTACCGTACAATGAGCAGTTCTTC. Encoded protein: CASSLPGLPYNEQFF.

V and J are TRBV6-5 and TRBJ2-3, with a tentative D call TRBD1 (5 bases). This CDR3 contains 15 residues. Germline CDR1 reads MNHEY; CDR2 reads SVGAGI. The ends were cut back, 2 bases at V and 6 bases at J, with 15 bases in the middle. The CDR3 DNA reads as TGTGCCAGCAGTTACAGTGGCCAGGGTGGGGATACGCAGTATTTT. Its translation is CASSYSGQGGDTQYF.

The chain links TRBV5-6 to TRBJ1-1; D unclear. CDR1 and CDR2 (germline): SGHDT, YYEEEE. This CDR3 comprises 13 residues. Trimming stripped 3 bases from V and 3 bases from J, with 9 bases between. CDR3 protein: CASSSLRDTEAFF. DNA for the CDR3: TGTGCCAGCAGCTCACTGAGAGACACTGAAGCTTTCTTT. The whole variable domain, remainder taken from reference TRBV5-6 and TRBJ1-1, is DAGVTQSPTHLIKTRGQQVTLRCSPKSGHDTVSWYQQALGQGPQFIFQYYEEEERQRGNFPDRFSGHQFPNYSSELNVNALLLGDSALYLCASSSLRDTEAFFGQGTRLTVV.

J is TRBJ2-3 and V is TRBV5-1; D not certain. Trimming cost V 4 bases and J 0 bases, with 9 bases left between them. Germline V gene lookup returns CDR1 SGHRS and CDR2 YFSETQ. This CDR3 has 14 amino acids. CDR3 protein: CASSVGVSTDTQYF. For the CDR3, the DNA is TGCGCCAGCAGCGTAGGAGTTAGCACAGATACGCAGTATTTT.

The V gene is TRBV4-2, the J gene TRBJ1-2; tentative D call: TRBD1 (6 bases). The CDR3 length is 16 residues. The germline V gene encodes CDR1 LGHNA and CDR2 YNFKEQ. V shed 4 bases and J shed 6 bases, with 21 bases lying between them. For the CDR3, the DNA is TGTGCCAGCAGCCCCTCCCCTCAACGACAGGAGGATGGCTACACCTTC. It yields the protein CASSPSPQRQEDGYTF.